The 7 T cell receptor beta chains below come from one sample, sequenced in a study of beta chain features in type 1 diabetes. TCRB transcripts that were expressed got sequenced, as all of the isolated RNA had been reverse transcribed. Profiling relied on immunoSEQ multiplex PCR, and the TCRdb table lists in-frame clones only, not all of them. Of just over 600,000 clones detected, 15% to 18% appear once; the ten largest clones hold around 0.1%. The specimen was naive CD4+ T cells from blood. Source of these receptors: a man younger than 35 in good health.

This clone came up a few times. The junction differs from germline at one of its ends, possibly a read error. The genes are TRBV5-1 and TRBJ1-1; D is ambiguous. The CDR3 covers 14 residues. Germline V gene sequence: CDR1 SGHRS, CDR2 YFSETQ. The CDR3 sequence is CASSLSSLNAEAFF. The CDR3, as DNA: TGCGCCAGCAGCTTGAGCAGTTTGAACGCTGAAGCTTTCTTT.

This clone was counted at least ten times. This chain links TRBV9 with TRBJ1-5; 7 bases are shared with TRBD1. With V trimmed by 7 bases and J by 7 bases, 5 bases remained unmatched. This CDR3 spans 12 amino acids. Germline assignment: CDR1 SGDLS and CDR2 YYNGEE. The CDR3 region has the DNA TGTGCCAGCGGAGGGGGCCGGCAGCCCCAGCATTTT. As protein: CASGGGRQPQHF. Combining the CDR3 with reference TRBV9 and TRBJ1-5 gives the whole variable domain DSGVTQTPKHLITATGQRVTLRCSPRSGDLSVYWYQQSLDQGLQFLIQYYNGEERAKGNILERFSAQQFPDLHSELNLSSLELGDSALYFCASGGGRQPQHFGDGTRLSIL.

The chain couples TRBV10-3 to TRBJ2-5; D is unclear. V was clipped by 0 bases and J by 2 bases, with 7 bases between them. The length of the CDR3 is 14 residues. Germline values: CDR1 ENHRY, CDR2 SYGVKD. The CDR3 loop is CAISESTGQETQYF. The CDR3 nucleotides read TGTGCCATCAGTGAGTCGACTGGACAAGAGACCCAGTACTTC.

CDR3: CASNLLGSGNTIYF. In DNA, the CDR3 is TGTGCCAGCAATCTATTGGGTAGTGGAAACACCATATATTTT. The chain couples TRBV14 to TRBJ1-3; D remains ambiguous. Between the trimmed V and J ends, which lost 7 bases and 3 bases, there was a span of 13 bases. The CDR3 has 14 residues. In germline, CDR1 is SGHDN, CDR2 FVKESK. The whole variable domain, filled in from reference TRBV14 and TRBJ1-3, reads EAGVTQFPSHSVIEKGQTVTLRCDPISGHDNLYWYRRVMGKEIKFLLHFVKESKQDESGMPNNRFLAERTGGTYSTLKVQPAELEDSGVYFCASNLLGSGNTIYFGEGSWLTVV.

In its sample, this clone was seen a few times. The J gene is TRBJ1-2, the V gene TRBV19; TRBD1 agrees at 8 bases. V gave up 6 bases and J gave up 4 bases; unmatched junction bases: 10. The CDR3 sequence is 15 residues long. CDR1 is LNHDA and CDR2 is SQIVND in the germline V gene (reference sequence). The CDR3 loop reads CASSPRGQGTYGYTF. CDR3 coding DNA: TGTGCCAGTAGCCCGCGCGGACAGGGAACCTATGGCTACACCTTC. Combining the CDR3 with reference TRBV19 and TRBJ1-2 gives the whole variable domain DGGITQSPKYLFRKEGQNVTLSCEQNLNHDAMYWYRQDPGQGLRLIYYSQIVNDFQKGDIAEGYSVSREKKESFPLTVTSAQKNPTAFYLCASSPRGQGTYGYTFGSGTRLTVV.

This sequence joins TRBV4-1 and TRBJ1-2; TRBD1 might be the D (5 bases). Germline V gene lookup returns CDR1 MGHRA and CDR2 YSYEKL. Deletions cut 4 bases from V and 8 bases from J, with 8 bases between. CDR3 length equals 11 residues. CDR3 residues: CASSPGIGYTF. In DNA, the CDR3 is TGCGCCAGCAGCCCAGGGATCGGCTACACCTTC.

The chain has TRBV28 and TRBJ1-2; no reliable D call. CDR3 length: 11 amino acids. In germline, CDR1 is MDHEN, CDR2 SYDVKM. V lost 10 bases and J lost 5, with 11 bases in between. CDR3 nucleotides: TGTGCCACCGGGTCTGGGTATGGCTACACCTTC. Translation gives CATGSGYGYTF.